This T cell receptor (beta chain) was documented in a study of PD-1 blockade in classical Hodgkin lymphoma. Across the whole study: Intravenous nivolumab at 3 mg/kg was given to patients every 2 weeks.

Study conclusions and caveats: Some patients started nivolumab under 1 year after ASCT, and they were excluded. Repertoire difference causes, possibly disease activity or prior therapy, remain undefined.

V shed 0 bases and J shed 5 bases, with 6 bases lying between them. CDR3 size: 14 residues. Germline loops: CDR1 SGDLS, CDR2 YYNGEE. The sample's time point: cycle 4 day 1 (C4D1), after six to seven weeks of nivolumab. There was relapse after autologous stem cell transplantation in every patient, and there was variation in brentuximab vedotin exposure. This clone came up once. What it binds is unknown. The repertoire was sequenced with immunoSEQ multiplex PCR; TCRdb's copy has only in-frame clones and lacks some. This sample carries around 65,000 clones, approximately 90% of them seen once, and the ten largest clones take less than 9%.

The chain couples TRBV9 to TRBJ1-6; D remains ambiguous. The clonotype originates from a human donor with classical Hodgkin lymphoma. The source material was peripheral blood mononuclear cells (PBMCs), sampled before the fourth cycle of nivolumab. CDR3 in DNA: TGTGCCAGCAGCGTAGATGGAAATAATTCACCCCTCCACTTT. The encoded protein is CASSVDGNNSPLHF.